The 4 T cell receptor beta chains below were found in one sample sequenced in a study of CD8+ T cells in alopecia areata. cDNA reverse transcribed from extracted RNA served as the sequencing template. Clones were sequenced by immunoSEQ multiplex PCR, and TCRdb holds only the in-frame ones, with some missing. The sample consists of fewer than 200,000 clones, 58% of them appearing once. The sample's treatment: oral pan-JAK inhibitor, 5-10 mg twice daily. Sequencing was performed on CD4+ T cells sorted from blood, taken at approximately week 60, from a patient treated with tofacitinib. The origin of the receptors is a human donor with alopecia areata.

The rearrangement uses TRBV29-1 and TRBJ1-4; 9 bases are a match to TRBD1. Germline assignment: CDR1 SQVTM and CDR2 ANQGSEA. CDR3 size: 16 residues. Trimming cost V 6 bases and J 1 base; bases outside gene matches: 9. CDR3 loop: CSVPGDREGTNEKLFF. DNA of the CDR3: TGCAGCGTCCCCGGGGACAGGGAAGGAACTAATGAAAAACTGTTTTTT.

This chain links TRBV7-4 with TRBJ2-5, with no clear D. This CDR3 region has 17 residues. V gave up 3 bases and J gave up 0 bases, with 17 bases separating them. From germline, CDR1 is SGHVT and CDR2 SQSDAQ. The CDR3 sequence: CASSFPRTHGYQETQYF. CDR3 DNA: TGTGCCAGCAGCTTCCCGCGGACCCACGGGTACCAAGAGACCCAGTACTTC.

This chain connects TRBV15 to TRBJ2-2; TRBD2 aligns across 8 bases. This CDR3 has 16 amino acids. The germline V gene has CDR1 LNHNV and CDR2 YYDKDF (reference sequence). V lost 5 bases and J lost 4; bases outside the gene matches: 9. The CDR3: CATSAPGGRGTGELFF. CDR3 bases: TGTGCCACCAGCGCCCCGGGGGGGAGGGGCACCGGGGAGCTGTTTTTT.

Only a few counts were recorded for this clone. The CDR3 spells CAWRTYKEGYTF. As DNA, the CDR3 is TGTGCCTGGAGGACATACAAAGAAGGCTACACCTTC. The chain combines TRBV30 with TRBJ1-2; D gene ambiguous. This CDR3 is built from 12 residues. Germline lookup yields CDR1 GTSNPN and CDR2 SVGIG (reference sequence). The germline V and J ends were trimmed by 3 bases and 8 bases, with 13 bases remaining between them.